These 19 T cell receptor beta chains share one sample of origin, sequenced in a study of cytotoxic CD8 clonotypes in ibrutinib-treated CLL. Here immunoSEQ multiplex PCR was the method, and the copy in TCRdb shows in-frame clones only, minus some. The table records about 180,000 clones, approximately 84% of them present only once. The source material was PBMCs, sampled after 24 months of ibrutinib treatment. The receptors shown here come from a human donor with chronic lymphocytic leukemia.

V gene TRBV18 combines with J gene TRBJ1-3; D might be TRBD1 (6 bases). Germline values: CDR1 KGHSH, CDR2 LQKENI. Trimming took off 3 bases at V and 0 bases at J, with 12 bases between the two ends. The CDR3 loop spans 16 amino acids. This CDR3 is CASSPGGLVSGNTIYF. CDR3 sequence (DNA): TGTGCCAGCTCACCCGGGGGCCTCGTCTCTGGAAACACCATATATTTT.

V is TRBV5-5 and J is TRBJ1-5; possibly TRBD1 for D (5 bases). This CDR3 contains 15 residues. V was trimmed by 4 bases and J by 0 bases, leaving 11 bases between them. Germline V gene sequence: CDR1 SGHKS, CDR2 YYEKEE (reference sequence). The CDR3 loop reads CASSIQGHSNQPQHF. CDR3 coding DNA: TGTGCCAGCAGCATTCAGGGCCATAGCAATCAGCCCCAGCATTTT. Together with reference TRBV5-5 and TRBJ1-5, the CDR3 gives the full variable domain: DAGVTQSPTHLIKTRGQQVTLRCSPISGHKSVSWYQQVLGQGPQFIFQYYEKEERGRGNFPDRFSARQFPNYSSELNVNALLLGDSALYLCASSIQGHSNQPQHFGDGTRLSIL.

The J gene is TRBJ2-7, the V gene TRBV7-2; D might be TRBD2 (5 bases). CDR1 is SGHTA, CDR2 FQGNSA, per germline. The CDR3 contains 15 residues. Trimming pared 3 bases from V and 8 bases from J, leaving 20 bases between. This CDR3 reads CASSFSLTGLGQQYF. The CDR3 DNA reads TGTGCCAGCAGCTTTTCATTAACTGGACTTGGTCAGCAGTACTTC.

The chain is built from TRBV9 and TRBJ2-7, with D unclear. The germline V gene has CDR1 SGDLS and CDR2 YYNGEE. The CDR3 is 15 amino acids. Trimming removed 4 bases from V and 4 bases from J, with 18 bases in between. Here the CDR3 DNA reads TGTGCCAGCAGCCCCGACGGGCAGACGCCATACGAGCAGTACTTC. This translates into CASSPDGQTPYEQYF. Full variable domain (missing parts from reference TRBV9 and TRBJ2-7): DSGVTQTPKHLITATGQRVTLRCSPRSGDLSVYWYQQSLDQGLQFLIQYYNGEERAKGNILERFSAQQFPDLHSELNLSSLELGDSALYFCASSPDGQTPYEQYFGPGTRLTVT.

V and J are TRBV4-1 and TRBJ2-6, with TRBD2 matching 12 bases. The length of the CDR3 is 18 residues. V was pared by 2 bases and J by 3 bases, with 5 bases of the junction left unmatched. The germline CDR1 and CDR2 sequences are MGHRA and YSYEKL. The CDR3 is CASSQHGLAGSGANVLTF. The DNA of the CDR3 is TGCGCCAGCAGCCAACACGGACTAGCGGGAAGTGGGGCCAACGTCCTGACTTTC.

The DNA for the CDR3 is TGTGCCAGCAGTGTAGCAGGGACCACCACCGAGCAGTACTTC. It codes for CASSVAGTTTEQYF. V usage is TRBV2 and J usage is TRBJ2-7; either TRBD1 or TRBD2 may fit D (5 bases each). From germline, CDR1 is SNHLY and CDR2 FYNNEI. The V end lost 4 bases, the J end lost 6 bases, and 16 bases lay between the germline ends. The CDR3 totals 14 residues.

The genes are TRBV11-3 and TRBJ2-7, with a weak D call TRBD1 (5 bases). V lost 3 bases and J 5 bases, leaving 11 bases between the germline ends. The germline gives CDR1 SGHNT, CDR2 YENEEA. The CDR3 is made up of 13 amino acids. CDR3 sequence: CASSLGRAHEQYF. In nucleotides, the CDR3 is TGTGCCAGCAGCTTGGGCAGGGCGCACGAGCAGTACTTC.

The genes are TRBV18 and TRBJ2-5; D tentatively fits TRBD1 or TRBD2 (6 bases each). The CDR3 contains 16 residues. Trimming removed 3 bases from V and 4 bases from J, with 18 bases in between. Germline CDR1 and CDR2: KGHSH and LQKENI. Here the CDR3 DNA reads TGTGCCAGCTCACCGTCGGGGGCTCATGGGAGAGAGACCCAGTACTTC. This gives the protein CASSPSGAHGRETQYF.

The chain joins TRBV30 to TRBJ1-2, with D possibly being TRBD1 (5 bases). Trimming stripped 4 bases from V and 8 bases from J, with 14 bases between. CDR3 length: 12 amino acids. CDR1 and CDR2 from the germline V gene are GTSNPN and SVGIG (reference sequence). The CDR3 spells CAWKIGAGGYTF. The CDR3 DNA is TGTGCCTGGAAGATTGGGGCTGGGGGCTACACCTTC.

CDR3 amino acids: CASRGQSLSGNTIYF. CDR3 nucleotides: TGTGCCAGCAGGGGACAGTCTCTCTCTGGAAACACCATATATTTT. V is TRBV2 and J is TRBJ1-3, with 7 bases identical to TRBD1. Germline values: CDR1 SNHLY, CDR2 FYNNEI. Trimming removed 6 bases from V and 0 bases from J; junction bases left unmatched: 5. CDR3 length: 15 residues. The variable domain in full, completed from reference TRBV2 and TRBJ1-3, reads EPEVTQTPSHQVTQMGQEVILRCVPISNHLYFYWYRQILGQKVEFLVSFYNNEISEKSEIFDDQFSVERPDGSNFTLKIRSTKLEDSAMYFCASRGQSLSGNTIYFGEGSWLTVV.

This chain uses TRBV6-5 with TRBJ1-2; D possibly corresponds to TRBD1 (6 bases). The CDR3 runs to 14 residues. In germline, CDR1 is MNHEY, CDR2 SVGAGI. V dropped 7 bases and J dropped 5 bases, with 17 bases sitting between them. CDR3 protein: CASTTGIDGYGYTF. For the CDR3, the DNA is TGTGCCAGCACAACAGGGATAGATGGGTATGGCTACACCTTC.

J is TRBJ1-2 and V is TRBV5-1; D may be TRBD1 (6 bases). V gave up 1 base and J gave up 0 bases, with 13 bases separating them. The CDR3 length is 16 residues. From germline, CDR1 is SGHRS and CDR2 YFSETQ. The DNA for the CDR3 is TGCGCCAGCAGCTTGAGGATTGGACAGACTAACTATGGCTACACCTTC. This encodes CASSLRIGQTNYGYTF. The whole variable domain, filled in from reference TRBV5-1 and TRBJ1-2, reads KAGVTQTPRYLIKTRGQQVTLSCSPISGHRSVSWYQQTPGQGLQFLFEYFSETQRNKGNFPGRFSGRQFSNSRSEMNVSTLELGDSALYLCASSLRIGQTNYGYTFGSGTRLTVV.

The V and J genes are TRBV6-1 and TRBJ1-5, with a weak D call TRBD1 (5 bases). The CDR3 loop spans 14 amino acids. V gave up 0 bases and J gave up 9 bases, with 12 bases separating them. The germline V gene has CDR1 MNHNS and CDR2 SASEGT. The CDR3 nucleotides read TGTGCCAGCAGTGAAGCAGGATCCCAGGGGCCCCAGCATTTT. Translating it yields CASSEAGSQGPQHF.

This chain links TRBV5-4 with TRBJ2-5; D possibly uses TRBD1 or TRBD2 (6 bases each). This CDR3 is built from 16 residues. CDR1 and CDR2 from the germline V gene are SGHNT and YYREEE (reference sequence). The V end was cut by 4 bases, the J end by 5 bases, with 21 bases between. The CDR3 loop is CASSPSPGGLGETQYF. The DNA for the CDR3 is TGTGCCAGCAGCCCCAGCCCTGGGGGGCTGGGGGAGACCCAGTACTTC. Together with reference TRBV5-4 and TRBJ2-5, the CDR3 gives the full variable domain: ETGVTQSPTHLIKTRGQQVTLRCSSQSGHNTVSWYQQALGQGPQFIFQYYREEENGRGNFPPRFSGLQFPNYSSELNVNALELDDSALYLCASSPSPGGLGETQYFGPGTRLLVL.

The chain carries TRBV6-1 and TRBJ2-6, with D unresolved. V was pared by 4 bases and J by 0 bases, with 7 bases between. The V gene's germline CDR1 is MNHNS and CDR2 SASEGT. The CDR3 is 15 residues long. This CDR3 reads CASSGQNSGANVLTF. The CDR3 bases are TGTGCCAGCAGTGGACAAAACTCTGGGGCCAACGTCCTGACTTTC.

The rearrangement joins TRBV15 to TRBJ2-2; the D is unclear. V was trimmed by 1 base and J by 4 bases, leaving 10 bases between them. The CDR3 extends over 15 amino acids. CDR1 is LNHNV and CDR2 is YYDKDF in the germline V gene (reference sequence). The CDR3 protein is CATSRGGSATGELFF. The CDR3 nucleotides are TGTGCCACCAGCAGAGGGGGATCGGCCACCGGGGAGCTGTTTTTT.

The chain uses TRBV5-1 and TRBJ1-1; D unclear. V was cut by 4 bases and J by 0 bases, with 16 bases left in between. Germline CDR1 SGHRS, CDR2 YFSETQ. The CDR3 contains 16 residues. CDR3 in DNA: TGCGCCAGCAGCCGCGAGGTTGGGGAGATGAACACTGAAGCTTTCTTT. Encoded protein: CASSREVGEMNTEAFF.

In DNA form, the CDR3 reads TGTGCCAGCAAAGGACACTCTCAACTTCCCAATCAGCCCCAGCATTTT. It yields the protein CASKGHSQLPNQPQHF. V usage is TRBV2 and J usage is TRBJ1-5, with TRBD1 as a possible D gene (5 bases). Germline loops: CDR1 SNHLY, CDR2 FYNNEI. Trimming pared 7 bases from V and 3 bases from J, leaving 19 bases between. This CDR3 region has 16 residues.

As concerns this clone: At one end, the junction sequence differs from germline, possibly due to a read error. This chain connects TRBV5-8 to TRBJ1-1; no clear D. The CDR3 loop spans 10 amino acids. Per the germline V gene, CDR1 is SGHTS and CDR2 is YDEGEE. In nucleotides, the CDR3 is TGTGCCAGCAGCTTCCCTGGGCAAATATTT. Encoded protein: CASSFPGQIF.